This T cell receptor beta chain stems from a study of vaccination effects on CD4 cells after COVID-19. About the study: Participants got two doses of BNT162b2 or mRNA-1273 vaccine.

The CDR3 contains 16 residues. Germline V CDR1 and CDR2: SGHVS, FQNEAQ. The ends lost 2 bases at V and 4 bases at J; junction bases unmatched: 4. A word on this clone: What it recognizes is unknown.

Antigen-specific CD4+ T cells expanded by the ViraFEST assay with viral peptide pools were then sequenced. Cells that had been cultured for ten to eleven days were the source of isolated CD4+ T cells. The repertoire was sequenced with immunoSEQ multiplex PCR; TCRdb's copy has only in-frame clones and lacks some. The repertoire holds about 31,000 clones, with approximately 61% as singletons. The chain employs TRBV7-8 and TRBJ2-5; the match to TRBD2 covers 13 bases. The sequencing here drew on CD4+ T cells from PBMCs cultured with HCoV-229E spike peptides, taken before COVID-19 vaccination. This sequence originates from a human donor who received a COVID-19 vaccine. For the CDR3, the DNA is TGTGCCAGCAGCTTAACTAGCGGGGGGGCGTTAGAGACCCAGTACTTC. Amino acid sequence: CASSLTSGGALETQYF.